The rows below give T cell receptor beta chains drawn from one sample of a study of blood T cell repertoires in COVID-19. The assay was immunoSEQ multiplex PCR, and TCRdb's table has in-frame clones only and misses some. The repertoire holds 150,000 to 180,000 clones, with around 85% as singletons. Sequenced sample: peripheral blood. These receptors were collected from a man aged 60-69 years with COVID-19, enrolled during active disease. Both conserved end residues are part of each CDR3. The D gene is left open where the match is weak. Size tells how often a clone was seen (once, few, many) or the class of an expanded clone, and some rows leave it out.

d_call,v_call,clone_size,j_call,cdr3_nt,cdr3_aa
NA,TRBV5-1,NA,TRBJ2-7,TGCGCCAGCAGCTTGGTGGCTAGTGGCGAGCAGTACTTC,CASSLVASGEQYF
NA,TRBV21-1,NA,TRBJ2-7,TGTGCCAGCAGCAAATCGCGGGAGCAGTACTTC,CASSKSREQYF
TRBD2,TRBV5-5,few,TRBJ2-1,TGTGCCAGCAACAGCCTAGCGGGGTACAATGAGCAGTTCTTC,CASNSLAGYNEQFF
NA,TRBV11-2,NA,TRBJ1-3,TGTGCCAGCAGCCAGAGACAGACCTCTGGAAACACCATATATTTT,CASSQRQTSGNTIYF
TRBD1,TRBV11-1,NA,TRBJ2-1,TGTGCCAGCAGCCGAATCGGGACAGGGGTCTACAATGAGCAGTTCTTC,CASSRIGTGVYNEQFF
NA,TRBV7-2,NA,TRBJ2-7,TGTGCCAGCAGCTTAGGGTCCAGGGGACTAAACTACGAGCAGTACTTC,CASSLGSRGLNYEQYF
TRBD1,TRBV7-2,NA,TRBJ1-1,TGTGCCAGCAGTCCTACAGGGGGGGTTAACACTGAAGCTTTCTTT,CASSPTGGVNTEAFF
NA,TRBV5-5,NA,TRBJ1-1,TGTGCCAGCAGCTTATACCCGCTTCGGGACACTGAAGCTTTCTTT,CASSLYPLRDTEAFF
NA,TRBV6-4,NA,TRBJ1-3,TGTGCCAGCAGTGAGAGCTCTGGAAACACCATATATTTT,CASSESSGNTIYF
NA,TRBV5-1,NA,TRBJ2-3,TGCGCCAGCAGCTTGGGAGACTCTACAGATACGCAGTATTTT,CASSLGDSTDTQYF
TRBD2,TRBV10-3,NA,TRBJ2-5,TGTGCCATCAGTGGGGTAGCGGGGGGGCCGCTGGAGACCCAGTACTTC,CAISGVAGGPLETQYF
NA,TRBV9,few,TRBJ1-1,TGTGCCAGCAGCTTCGACAGCGCGAACACTGAAGCTTTCTTT,CASSFDSANTEAFF
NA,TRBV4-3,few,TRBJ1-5,TGCGCCAGCAGCCGCGAGGTTCGGCGGCCCCAGCATTTT,CASSREVRRPQHF
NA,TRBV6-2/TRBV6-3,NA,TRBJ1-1,TGTGCCAGCAGTTACGGGGCTTCCGGCACTGAAGCTTTCTTT,CASSYGASGTEAFF
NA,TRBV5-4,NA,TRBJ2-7,TGTGCCAGCAGCTTCTATTACAGGGAAACCGAGCAGTACTTC,CASSFYYRETEQYF
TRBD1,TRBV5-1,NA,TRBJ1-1,TGCGCCAGCTACAGGGGAGGAGGGAACACTGAAGCTTTCTTT,CASYRGGGNTEAFF
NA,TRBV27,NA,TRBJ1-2,TGTGCCAGCAGTTCAACCTCCACAGGGATCTATGGCTACACCTTC,CASSSTSTGIYGYTF
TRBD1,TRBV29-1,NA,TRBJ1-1,TGCAGCTTTTACAGGGGGTCCGAAGCTTTCTTT,CSFYRGSEAFF
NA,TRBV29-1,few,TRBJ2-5,TGCAGCGTTGAAGGACACCGAGAGACCCAGTACTTC,CSVEGHRETQYF
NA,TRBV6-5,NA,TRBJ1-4,TGTGCCAGCAGTTACGACATGGGTGAAAAACTGTTTTTT,CASSYDMGEKLFF
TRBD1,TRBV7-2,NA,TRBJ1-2,TGTGCCAGCAGCTTAGGTCAGGGGGATGGCTACACCTTC,CASSLGQGDGYTF
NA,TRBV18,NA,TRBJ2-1,TGTGCCAGCTCACCACTCTCGTCGGGGGACTCCTACAATGAGCAGTTCTTC,CASSPLSSGDSYNEQFF
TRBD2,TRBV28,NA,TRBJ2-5,TGTGCCAGCAGTTTAGGGGCGGGGGTCCAAGAGACCCAGTACTTC,CASSLGAGVQETQYF
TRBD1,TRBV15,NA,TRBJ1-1,TGTGCCACCAGCAGTAGGGACAGCCAGAACACTGAAGCTTTCTTT,CATSSRDSQNTEAFF
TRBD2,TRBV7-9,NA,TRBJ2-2,TGTGCCAGCAGCTTAGCACTAGCGGTCAACACCGGGGAGCTGTTTTTT,CASSLALAVNTGELFF
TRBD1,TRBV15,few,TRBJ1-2,TGTGCCACCAGCAGGACAGGGAAGGGGGGCTATGGCTACACCTTC,CATSRTGKGGYGYTF
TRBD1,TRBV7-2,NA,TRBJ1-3,TGTGCCAGCAGCTTAGTCCCGGGACAGTTTTCCTCTGGAAACACCATATATTTT,CASSLVPGQFSSGNTIYF
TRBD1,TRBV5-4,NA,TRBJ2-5,TGTGCCAGCAGCAAGGGACAGGGGGCCGCTGTGGAGACCCAGTACTTC,CASSKGQGAAVETQYF
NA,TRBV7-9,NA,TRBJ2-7,TGTGCCAGCAGCTTAGGTTCGAATAGCCAAAACTCCTACGAGCAGTACTTC,CASSLGSNSQNSYEQYF
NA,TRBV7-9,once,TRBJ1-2,TGTGCCAGCAGCTTAGTATCAGAACCACCTAACTATGGCTACACCTTC,CASSLVSEPPNYGYTF
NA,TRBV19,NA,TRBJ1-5,TGTGCCAGTAGTCTGGACAGCGGACAGCCCCTGAATCAGCCCCAGCATTTT,CASSLDSGQPLNQPQHF
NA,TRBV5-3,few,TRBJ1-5,TGTGTCCGACTCGGGGGGCGGCGGCAGCCCCAGCATTTT,CVRLGGRRQPQHF
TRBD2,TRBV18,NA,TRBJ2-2,TGTGCCAGCTCAAAAGCTAGCGGGAACTTAGAATTGATGAACACCGGGGAGCTGTTTTTT,CASSKASGNLELMNTGELFF
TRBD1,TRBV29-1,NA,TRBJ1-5,TGCAGCGTTTTAGACAGGGGATCTAATCAGCCCCAGCATTTT,CSVLDRGSNQPQHF
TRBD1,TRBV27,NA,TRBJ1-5,TGTGCCAGCAGTCCTGGGACAGGGGACCAGCCCCAGCATTTT,CASSPGTGDQPQHF
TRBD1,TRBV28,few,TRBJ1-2,TGTGCCAGCAGCCAAGGACAGGGTGCCCACTATGGCTACACCTTC,CASSQGQGAHYGYTF
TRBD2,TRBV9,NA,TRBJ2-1,TGTGCCAGCAGCGGACTCCTAGCGGGGGGATCCAATGAGCAGTTCTTC,CASSGLLAGGSNEQFF
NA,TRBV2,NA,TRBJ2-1,TGTGCCAGCAGTGGCGTTTACAGCAATGAGCAGTTCTTC,CASSGVYSNEQFF
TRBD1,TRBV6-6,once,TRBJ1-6,TGTGCCAGCAGCCGGGACAGGGTAGGGAATTCACCCCTCCACTTT,CASSRDRVGNSPLHF
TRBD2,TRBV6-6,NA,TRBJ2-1,TGTGCCAGCAGTTACGCCGGACTAGCGGGAAGTGAGCAGTTCTTC,CASSYAGLAGSEQFF
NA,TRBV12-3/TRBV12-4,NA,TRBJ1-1,TGTGCCAGTGTTCCTGGGACTTGGGCTGAAGCTTTCTTT,CASVPGTWAEAFF
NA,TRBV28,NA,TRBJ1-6,TGTGCCAGCAGACCCACCCGACAGCATAATTCACCCCTCCACTTT,CASRPTRQHNSPLHF
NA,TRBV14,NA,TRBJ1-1,TGTGCCAGCAGCCGGGGGGGAGAGTACACTGAAGCTTTCTTT,CASSRGGEYTEAFF
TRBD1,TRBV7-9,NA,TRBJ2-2,TGTGCCAGCGGGACAGGGGAGTACACCGGGGAGCTGTTTTTT,CASGTGEYTGELFF
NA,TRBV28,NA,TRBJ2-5,TGTGCCAGCAGTTCGCCCCGGGGGTTTGAAGAGACCCAGTACTTC,CASSSPRGFEETQYF
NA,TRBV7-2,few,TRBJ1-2,TGTGCCAGCAGCCAATCAACGCCGGGGGGTTATGGCTACACCTTC,CASSQSTPGGYGYTF
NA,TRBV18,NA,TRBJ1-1,TGTGCCAGCTCACCACTCAGCCAGGGGTACACTGAAGCTTTCTTT,CASSPLSQGYTEAFF
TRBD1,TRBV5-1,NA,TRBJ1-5,TGCGCCAGCAGCTCCACAGGGGGCAACAATCAGCCCCAGCATTTT,CASSSTGGNNQPQHF
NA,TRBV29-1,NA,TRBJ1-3,TGCAGCGTGCGGGTTACGGCAGGAAACACCATATATTTT,CSVRVTAGNTIYF
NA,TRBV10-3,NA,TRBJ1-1,TGTGCCATCAGTGATTCGGGGGTTTCGGACGCTTTCTTT,CAISDSGVSDAFF
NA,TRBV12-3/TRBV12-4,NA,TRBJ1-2,TGTGCCAGCAGTTCATCCCGATCGGGTGGCTACACCTTC,CASSSSRSGGYTF
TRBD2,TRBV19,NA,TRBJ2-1,TGTGCCAGTAGTATACGAGTTCGGGGGGGGGCCAACAATGAGCAGTTCTTC,CASSIRVRGGANNEQFF
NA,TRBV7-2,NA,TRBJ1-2,TGTGCCAGCAGCTTGGGGACTCAGGGCTACACCTTC,CASSLGTQGYTF
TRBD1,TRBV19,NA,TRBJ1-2,TGTGCCCTTCAGAGGGGGCCGAACTATGGCTACACCTTC,CALQRGPNYGYTF
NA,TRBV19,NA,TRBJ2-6,TGTGCCAGTAGTATAGGGCGGGGAGCCTCTGGGGCCAACGTCCTGACTTTC,CASSIGRGASGANVLTF
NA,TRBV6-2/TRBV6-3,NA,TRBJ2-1,TGTGCCAGCAGTTACTCGCCTTTAGCGCTCAATGAGCAGTTCTTC,CASSYSPLALNEQFF
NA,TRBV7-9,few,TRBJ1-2,TGTGCCAGCAGCGAACTTACAGGGTCCTATGGCTACACCTTC,CASSELTGSYGYTF
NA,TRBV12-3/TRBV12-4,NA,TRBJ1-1,TGTGCCAGCAGTTTCGGTTTGAGCTGGTCGGCTTTCTTT,CASSFGLSWSAFF
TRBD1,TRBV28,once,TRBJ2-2,TGTGCCAGCAGTTCCACCTCGGGGACAGGGGGCGTGGGGGAGCTGTTTTTT,CASSSTSGTGGVGELFF
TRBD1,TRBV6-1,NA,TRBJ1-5,TGTGCCAGCAGTGATCAGACAGGGGGCGCATCCCGTTATAGCAATCAGCCCCAGCATTTT,CASSDQTGGASRYSNQPQHF